Listed below are T cell receptor beta chains from one sample, sequenced in a study of blood T cell repertoires in COVID-19. The method was immunoSEQ multiplex PCR; TCRdb's version includes in-frame clones alone and lacks a portion of them. The repertoire holds 130,000 to 150,000 clones, with approximately 91% as singletons. The sequenced material came from peripheral blood. All receptors derive from a man aged 65 to 85 with acute or convalescent COVID-19. Each CDR3 is given with its conserved first and last residue. The D gene is left open where the match is weak. Not every row has a clone size; where given, it reads once, few, many or a size class.

v_call	clone_size	j_call	d_call	cdr3_nt	cdr3_aa
TRBV6-5	once	TRBJ2-7	NA	TGTGCCAGCAGTTACTCATTCGAGGGGGACGAGCAGTACTTC	CASSYSFEGDEQYF
TRBV6-5	NA	TRBJ2-3	NA	TGTGCCAGCAGTCCGGGGACTTTTCCCAGGGATACGCAGTATTTT	CASSPGTFPRDTQYF
TRBV28	once	TRBJ1-6	TRBD1	TGTGCCAGCAGAACCCAGGGACAGGGAAATTCACCCCTCCACTTT	CASRTQGQGNSPLHF
TRBV10-3	NA	TRBJ1-1	TRBD1	TGTGCCATCAAGAACAGGGGAGCTATGAACACTGAAGCTTTCTTT	CAIKNRGAMNTEAFF
TRBV9	once	TRBJ1-4	NA	TGTGCCAGCAGCACCTTTACAGGGTCTGGTAATGAAAAACTGTTTTTT	CASSTFTGSGNEKLFF
TRBV5-1	NA	TRBJ2-6	TRBD1	TGCGCCAGCAGTTTGGGACAGGTGGAGCGAGCTGGGGCCAACGTCCTGACTTTC	CASSLGQVERAGANVLTF
TRBV3-1/TRBV3-2	once	TRBJ1-4	TRBD1	TGTGCCAGCAGCCAACAGGACAGGGGCAACGAAAAACTGTTTTTT	CASSQQDRGNEKLFF
TRBV19	NA	TRBJ2-5	TRBD1	TGTGCCAGTAGTACGACAGGGGGCAGGGAGACCCAGTACTTC	CASSTTGGRETQYF
TRBV29-1	NA	TRBJ1-1	NA	TGCAGCGTTGACGGTAACACTGAAGCTTTCTTT	CSVDGNTEAFF
TRBV6-1	NA	TRBJ2-6	NA	TGTGCCAGCAGTGAAATGAAACTGGGGGCCAACGTCCTGACTTTC	CASSEMKLGANVLTF
TRBV5-4	NA	TRBJ2-3	TRBD2	TGTGCCAGCAGCCGGGGTCCCCTGACTAGCGGGATTAGGGATACGCAGTATTTT	CASSRGPLTSGIRDTQYF
TRBV2	NA	TRBJ1-3	TRBD1	TGTGCCAGCAGTTCCCCAGGGGGGAAATCGTCTGGAAACACCATATATTTT	CASSSPGGKSSGNTIYF
TRBV2	NA	TRBJ1-2	TRBD1	TGTGCCAGCCTCCGACAGGGTATGGGTGGCTACACCTTC	CASLRQGMGGYTF
TRBV21-1	NA	TRBJ1-1	NA	TGTGCCAGCAGATTGGACAGGGGCAAGTCTTACGACACTGAAGCTTTCTTT	CASRLDRGKSYDTEAFF
TRBV15	NA	TRBJ2-2	NA	TGTGCCACCAGCAGAGGTACAGGGCCCACCGGGGAGCTGTTTTTT	CATSRGTGPTGELFF
TRBV5-1	NA	TRBJ1-3	NA	TGCGCCAGCAGCTTGGTGGCGGGGGGCTACGATTTGTATTTT	CASSLVAGGYDLYF
TRBV4-2	NA	TRBJ1-6	NA	TGTGCCAGCAGCCACGGACAGTCCAAAGGGACTTCACCCCTCCACTTT	CASSHGQSKGTSPLHF
TRBV19	once	TRBJ2-1	TRBD1	TGTGCCAGTAGTTCCGACAGGGGGGGGCGTGAGCAGTTCTTC	CASSSDRGGREQFF
TRBV28	once	TRBJ1-2	TRBD1	TGTGCCAGCAGTCCCCGTAGGGGCGGGACAGGATCCTATGGCTACACCTTC	CASSPRRGGTGSYGYTF
TRBV28	NA	TRBJ1-1	TRBD1	TGTGCCAGCAGTTTAGGACAGGGGGCGACTTTCTTT	CASSLGQGATFF
TRBV18	NA	TRBJ1-2	NA	TGTGCCAGCTCACCACGCGACAGTGGCGATGGCTACACCTTC	CASSPRDSGDGYTF
TRBV6-5	few	TRBJ1-2	TRBD1	TGTGCCAGCAGTAAACAGGGGGGCTATGGCTACACCTTC	CASSKQGGYGYTF
TRBV11-2	few	TRBJ2-7	NA	TGTGCCAGCAGCATCGGGACTCCCTCCTACGAGCAGTACTTC	CASSIGTPSYEQYF
TRBV3-1/TRBV3-2	NA	TRBJ2-3	NA	TGTGCCAGCAGCCAACTAATGAGTAGCACAGATACGCAGTATTTT	CASSQLMSSTDTQYF
TRBV2	NA	TRBJ2-3	NA	TGTGCCAGCAGGGGGCAGGGAATCACAGATACGCAGTATTTT	CASRGQGITDTQYF
TRBV25-1	NA	TRBJ1-2	NA	TGTGCCAGCCGAGCCCAGGGGAAGGACTATGGCTACACCTTC	CASRAQGKDYGYTF
TRBV19	few	TRBJ2-3	NA	TGTGCCAGTAGTATAGTAACGGGAGTAACGGCAGATACGCAGTATTTT	CASSIVTGVTADTQYF
TRBV27	NA	TRBJ1-5	TRBD1	TGTGCCAGCAGTCCTCGGGACAGCTCTGGCAATCAGCCCCAGCATTTT	CASSPRDSSGNQPQHF
TRBV10-1	NA	TRBJ2-7	NA	TGCGCCAGCAGTCCCGGGACACCCTATGGAGTAAGACCCTACGAGCAGTACTTC	CASSPGTPYGVRPYEQYF
TRBV29-1	NA	TRBJ1-2	NA	TGCAGCGCCGCGGTTCGTGGGGAGAAGCGAGGCTACACCTTC	CSAAVRGEKRGYTF
TRBV27	NA	TRBJ1-4	TRBD1	TGTGCCAGCAGTTTTCAGGGGGCAAAGGAAAAACTGTTTTTT	CASSFQGAKEKLFF
TRBV6-5	NA	TRBJ1-1	NA	TGTGCCAGCAGTTACTCGTTTCAGGGACTCACTGAAGCTTTCTTT	CASSYSFQGLTEAFF
TRBV27	once	TRBJ2-7	TRBD2	TGTGCCAGCAGTGCCCGCGGCGGGAGTTACGAGCAGTACTTC	CASSARGGSYEQYF
TRBV7-9	NA	TRBJ1-1	TRBD1	TGTGCCAGGAGGAACTTGGACAGGTTGAACACTGAAGCTTTCTTT	CARRNLDRLNTEAFF
TRBV27	few	TRBJ2-7	NA	TGTGCCAGCAGAACACAGGACTACGAGCAGTACTTC	CASRTQDYEQYF
TRBV7-2	NA	TRBJ1-1	NA	TGTGCCAGCAGCTTAAATGGCGTATCGGGCACTGAAGCTTTCTTT	CASSLNGVSGTEAFF
TRBV30	NA	TRBJ1-2	NA	TGTGCCTGGAGTTTCTCCGGGACACCGATCGATGGCTACACCTTC	CAWSFSGTPIDGYTF
TRBV28	NA	TRBJ1-2	TRBD1	TGTGCCAGCAGGGCTACAGGGGCTGATGGCTACACCTTC	CASRATGADGYTF
TRBV14	once	TRBJ2-1	TRBD2	TGTGCCAGCAGCCAAGGACCTAGCGGGAGGGTAGCGGAGCAGTTCTTC	CASSQGPSGRVAEQFF
TRBV4-1	few	TRBJ2-1	TRBD1	TGCGCCAGCAGACCGACGACAGGGGGCCATGAGCAGTTCTTC	CASRPTTGGHEQFF
TRBV5-1	NA	TRBJ2-3	NA	TGCGCCAGCAGCCCCCGCGGGGGCGGGGGAACAGATACGCAGTATTTT	CASSPRGGGGTDTQYF
TRBV19	NA	TRBJ2-2	TRBD2	TGTGCCAGTAGTTCACTAGCGGGGGGGAACACCGGGGAGCTGTTTTTT	CASSSLAGGNTGELFF
TRBV28	once	TRBJ2-2	NA	TGTGCCGCGCCTCACAGGGTTACCGGGGAGCTGTTTTTT	CAAPHRVTGELFF
TRBV5-1	NA	TRBJ1-2	NA	TGCGCCAGCAGCCTGGACGGACCTGCGGGGGGGACCTTC	CASSLDGPAGGTF
TRBV18	NA	TRBJ1-1	TRBD1	TGTGCCAGCTCACCTCGGCAGGGGGTTTACACTGAAGCTTTCTTT	CASSPRQGVYTEAFF
TRBV3-1/TRBV3-2	NA	TRBJ2-7	NA	TGTGCCAGCAGTCTTCGTGAGCTGACCTACGAGCAGTACTTC	CASSLRELTYEQYF
TRBV5-4	NA	TRBJ2-7	TRBD1	TGTGCCAGCAGCCGGACAGGACCCTACGAGCAGTACTTC	CASSRTGPYEQYF
TRBV5-4	NA	TRBJ1-3	TRBD1	TGTGCCAGCAGCTTGCGGACAGGGGCTGGAAACACCATATATTTT	CASSLRTGAGNTIYF
TRBV6-6	NA	TRBJ1-3	NA	TGTGCCAGCATCTCCGGGAGTTCTGGAAACACCATATATTTT	CASISGSSGNTIYF
TRBV5-1	NA	TRBJ2-2	TRBD1	TGCGCCAGCAGCTTGAAAAAAACAGGGGGCAACACCGGGGAGCTGTTTTTT	CASSLKKTGGNTGELFF